The source of this T cell receptor beta chain is a study of beta chain features in type 1 diabetes. Findings and limits, study-wide: Within patients, naive, central memory and Treg TCRB repertoires seemed more similar than within healthy donors.

This clone has just one count. What it recognizes is unknown. Sorted CD4+ subsets: naive, central memory, regulatory, stem cell-like memory (CD45RO/CCR7/CD25/CD127/CD95/CD27 panel). Purity (above 95%) was reached by all sorted populations. The study reverse transcribed the entire isolated RNA, so it sequenced expressed TCRB transcripts. Repertoires were generated with immunoSEQ multiplex PCR, while TCRdb's copy carries only in-frame clones and drops some. Here the sample spans hundreds of thousands of clones, more than 65% being singletons. Trimming removed 5 bases from V and 5 bases from J, with 15 bases in between. The CDR3 runs to 14 residues. The germline CDR1 and CDR2 sequences are LNHNV and YYDKDF (reference sequence).

The sample comprised naive CD4+ T cells from blood. J is TRBJ1-1 and V is TRBV15; D is possibly TRBD1 (6 bases). The sequence derives from a man aged 25-45 years in good health. The CDR3 DNA follows: TGTGCCACCAGCCCACGACAGGCCATTACTGAAGCTTTCTTT. This codes for CATSPRQAITEAFF.